This is a list of T cell receptor beta chains from one sample in a study of regulatory T cells in long-lasting Graves disease. Using its own MiXCR run on the multiplex PCR reads, TCRdb lists one record per CDR3 protein. The table records about 310,000 distinct CDR3 sequences, 22% of them present only once. Specimen: peripheral blood mononuclear cells (PBMCs), collected when the disease was refractory, from a patient treated with antithyroid drugs. All receptors derive from a female donor with Graves disease. CDR3s include the opening cysteine and the closing phenylalanine or tryptophan. D genes are given only for firm matches. Clone size, where shown, is once, few, many, or a class for clones that have expanded.

v_call	j_call	clone_size	cdr3_length	d_call	cdr3_aa	cdr3_nt
TRBV20-1	TRBJ1-6	few	16	.	CSARDPGFRSNSPLHF	TGCAGTGCTAGAGATCCGGGATTTCGAAGCAATTCACCCCTCCACTTT
TRBV7-2	TRBJ1-3	.	16	.	CASSLLGGAPGNTIYF	TGTGCCAGCAGCTTACTTGGGGGGGCGCCAGGAAACACCATATATTTT
TRBV3-1	TRBJ2-3	.	18	TRBD2	CASSQEAGGPESTDTQYF	TGTGCCAGCAGCCAAGAGGCGGGAGGGCCGGAGAGCACAGATACGCAGTATTTT
TRBV10-3	TRBJ2-7	.	15	.	CAISARQGPSYEQYF	TGTGCCATCAGTGCGCGGCAGGGGCCGTCCTACGAGCAGTACTTC
TRBV12-3/TRBV12-4	TRBJ1-2	.	13	.	CASTLGALGGYTF	TGTGCCAGCACCTTAGGGGCCCTGGGGGGCTACACCTTC
TRBV7-9	TRBJ2-1	once	19	TRBD2	CASSLGAGGYAPPHNEQFF	TGTGCCAGCAGCTTAGGAGCGGGAGGTTACGCACCCCCCCACAATGAGCAGTTCTTC
TRBV20-1	TRBJ2-5	few	14	.	CSARGQNSRETQYF	TGCAGTGCTAGAGGGCAAAACAGCCGAGAGACCCAGTACTTC
TRBV7-2	TRBJ2-7	few	14	.	CASSLGQASYEQYF	TGTGCCAGCAGCTTAGGGCAGGCGTCCTACGAGCAGTACTTC
TRBV2	TRBJ2-7	many	15	TRBD2	CASSDLAGAPYEQYF	TGTGCCAGCAGTGACCTAGCGGGAGCCCCCTACGAGCAGTACTTC
TRBV12-3/TRBV12-4	TRBJ2-5	many	17	.	CASSLARGRVGQETQYF	TGTGCCAGCAGTTTAGCTCGAGGCAGGGTGGGGCAAGAGACCCAGTACTTC
TRBV28	TRBJ2-7	many	15	.	CASSLWGPGFYEQYF	TGTGCCAGCAGTTTATGGGGCCCTGGTTTCTACGAGCAGTACTTC
TRBV4-3	TRBJ1-4	few	17	.	CASSHTTRAGLNEKLFF	TGCGCCAGCAGCCACACCACCCGGGCGGGACTTAATGAAAAACTGTTTTTT
TRBV13	TRBJ1-3	.	13	.	CASSLLTGNTIYF	TGTGCCAGCAGCTTACTTACTGGAAACACCATATATTTT
TRBV20-1	TRBJ1-5	.	12	TRBD1	CSASQGAKPQHF	TGCAGTGCTTCGCAGGGGGCGAAGCCCCAGCATTTT
TRBV5-1	TRBJ1-2	.	16	TRBD1	CASSSGQGGTHYGYTF	TGCGCCAGCAGCTCGGGACAGGGAGGGACACACTATGGCTACACCTTC
TRBV3-1	TRBJ2-3	few	15	.	CASSQDGAGPDTQYF	TGTGCCAGCAGCCAAGATGGAGCAGGGCCAGATACGCAGTATTTT
TRBV7-2	TRBJ1-3	.	14	.	CASSPTNSGNTIYF	TGTGCCAGCAGCCCGACGAACTCTGGAAACACCATATATTTT
TRBV6-2/TRBV6-3	TRBJ1-1	.	13	TRBD1	CAIKQGVDTEAFF	TGTGCCATCAAACAGGGGGTGGACACTGAAGCTTTCTTT
TRBV12-3/TRBV12-4	TRBJ2-7	.	15	.	CASSDYQGTVYEQYF	TGTGCCAGCAGTGATTACCAGGGGACGGTCTACGAGCAGTACTTC
TRBV4-1	TRBJ1-2	.	14	TRBD1	CASSQKDRTLGYTF	TGCGCCAGCAGCCAAAAGGACAGGACCCTAGGCTACACCTTC
TRBV4-3	TRBJ2-7	few	15	.	CASSQGGGLSYEQYF	TGCGCCAGCAGCCAAGGTGGGGGACTTTCCTACGAGCAGTACTTC
TRBV7-6	TRBJ2-2	few	14	.	CASSLTAPGGELFF	TGTGCCAGCAGCTTAACCGCCCCCGGCGGGGAGCTGTTTTTT
TRBV2	TRBJ1-1	many	19	.	CASSEDPPGLGSTNTEAFF	TGTGCCAGCAGTGAAGACCCTCCGGGACTTGGGTCTACGAACACTGAAGCTTTCTTT
TRBV11-2	TRBJ2-7	.	15	TRBD1	CASSQDWDSTYEQYF	TGCGCCAGCAGCCAAGATTGGGACAGCACCTACGAGCAGTACTTC
TRBV7-8	TRBJ1-1	many	16	.	CASSLWLGRKNTEAFF	TGTGCCAGCAGCTTATGGTTGGGCAGAAAGAACACTGAAGCTTTCTTT
TRBV6-2/TRBV6-3	TRBJ1-1	few	14	.	CASSYGVLGTEAFF	TGTGCCAGCAGTTACGGAGTATTAGGCACTGAAGCTTTCTTT
TRBV19	TRBJ2-2	.	12	.	CASSMVAGELFF	TGTGCCAGTAGTATGGTGGCCGGGGAGCTGTTTTTT
TRBV19	TRBJ1-5	.	13	.	CATGRGINQPQHF	TGTGCCACCGGGAGGGGCATCAATCAGCCCCAGCATTTT
TRBV5-1	TRBJ1-2	few	13	.	CASSFSGGNGYTF	TGCGCCAGCAGCTTCTCTGGGGGCAACGGCTACACCTTC
TRBV12-3/TRBV12-4	TRBJ1-5	few	15	.	CASRAEGEGNQPQHF	TGTGCCAGCAGGGCCGAGGGGGAGGGCAATCAGCCCCAGCATTTT
TRBV6-2/TRBV6-3	TRBJ2-7	.	17	TRBD1	CASSSVEKRGPSYEQYF	TGTGCCAGCAGTTCGGTCGAGAAAAGGGGGCCCTCCTACGAGCAGTACTTC
TRBV20-1	TRBJ2-1	.	14	TRBD2	CSARGLAGVFEQFF	TGCAGTGCTAGAGGTCTAGCGGGAGTTTTTGAGCAGTTCTTC
TRBV11-2	TRBJ1-3	.	15	.	CASSWTESSGNTIYF	TGTGCCAGCAGCTGGACGGAAAGCTCTGGAAACACCATATATTTT
TRBV11-2	TRBJ2-7	many	15	TRBD2	CASSLQRGYSYEQYF	TGTGCCAGCAGCTTACAGCGGGGGTACTCCTACGAGCAGTACTTC
TRBV5-1	TRBJ2-5	few	13	.	CASSLVIEETQYF	TGCGCCAGCAGCTTGGTAATCGAAGAGACCCAGTACTTC
TRBV5-1	TRBJ2-1	.	13	.	CASSLVVGNEQFF	TGCGCCAGCAGCTTGGTGGTGGGGAATGAGCAGTTCTTC
TRBV7-2	TRBJ2-7	many	14	.	CASTNRGGSYEQYF	TGTGCCAGCACCAACAGGGGAGGTTCCTACGAGCAGTACTTC
TRBV30	TRBJ1-1	many	13	.	CAWSRTENTEAFF	TGTGCCTGGAGTAGGACAGAAAACACTGAAGCTTTCTTT
TRBV12-3/TRBV12-4	TRBJ2-2	many	15	TRBD2	CASSLLAGITGELFF	TGTGCCAGCAGCCTACTAGCGGGAATCACCGGGGAGCTGTTTTTT
TRBV29-1	TRBJ1-2	.	11	TRBD1	CSGTGSGGYTF	TGCAGCGGGACAGGGAGTGGTGGCTACACCTTC
TRBV3-1	TRBJ2-5	many	12	.	CASSQGVETQYF	TGTGCCAGCAGCCAAGGAGTAGAGACCCAGTACTTC
TRBV6-2/TRBV6-3	TRBJ2-4	.	15	.	CASMGWGDSKNIQYF	TGTGCCAGCATGGGCTGGGGGGACAGCAAAAACATTCAGTACTTC
TRBV28	TRBJ2-7	many	18	TRBD1	CASSLYFYNRGRSYEQYF	TGTGCCAGCAGTTTATACTTCTACAACAGGGGCCGCTCCTACGAGCAGTACTTC
TRBV20-1	TRBJ2-2	few	13	TRBD1	CSARQGNTGELFF	TGCAGTGCCCGACAGGGAAACACCGGGGAGCTGTTTTTT
TRBV28	TRBJ2-3	few	15	.	CASSLFTASTDTQYF	TGTGCCAGCAGTTTATTCACGGCTAGCACAGATACGCAGTATTTT
TRBV28	TRBJ1-1	many	11	.	CASSLGGTETF	TGTGCCAGCAGTTTGGGGGGGACCGAAACTTTT
TRBV2	TRBJ2-7	.	15	TRBD2	CASTRLAGGPREQYF	TGTGCCAGCACCCGACTAGCGGGAGGTCCTCGCGAGCAGTACTTC
TRBV24-1	TRBJ1-2	many	16	TRBD1	CATSDSGQGSSYGYTF	TGTGCCACCAGTGATTCCGGACAGGGGTCGTCATATGGCTACACCTTC
TRBV11-2	TRBJ2-5	many	14	.	CASSLAGSQETQYF	TGTGCCAGCAGCTTAGCTGGTTCCCAAGAGACCCAGTACTTC
TRBV19	TRBJ2-1	.	14	.	CASRETWASNEQFF	TGTGCCAGTCGCGAGACTTGGGCTTCCAATGAGCAGTTCTTC
TRBV6-2/TRBV6-3	TRBJ1-6	few	14	.	CASGPGSYNSPLHF	TGTGCCAGCGGCCCAGGCTCCTATAATTCACCCCTCCACTTT
TRBV20-1	TRBJ2-7	.	15	TRBD2	CSATSSGLGRSEQYF	TGCAGTGCTACTAGCTCGGGACTAGGACGAAGCGAGCAGTACTTC
TRBV6-1	TRBJ1-5	few	17	TRBD1	CASSTEKGTAPNQPQHF	TGTGCCAGCAGCACCGAAAAAGGGACAGCTCCTAATCAGCCCCAGCATTTT
TRBV6-1	TRBJ2-6	many	17	TRBD1	CASSGRTGGSGANVLTF	TGTGCCAGCAGTGGGCGGACAGGGGGCTCTGGGGCCAACGTCCTGACTTTC
TRBV25-1	TRBJ2-7	.	20	TRBD2	CASSRPGDGGLAGDSPEQYF	TGTGCCAGCAGCCGCCCCGGCGATGGGGGACTAGCGGGAGACTCGCCCGAGCAGTACTTC